This T cell receptor beta chain emerged from a study of cytomegalovirus exposure and HLA in healthy donors. Study details: HLA-typed donors were the source of roughly 80 million unique TCRs held in an early data release. The Caucasian-associated ancestry cluster contained 65% to 85% of the roughly 390 genotyped donors. Notes on the study in general: Researchers reported in a later analysis that a missense DCLRE1C variant was tied to TCR beta V- and J-gene trimming. Later analysis reportedly placed an Asian-associated ancestry cluster below the roughly 630-donor mean in N-insertions.

To note about this clone: As yet, its antigen is unknown.

CDR1 WSHSY and CDR2 SAAADI come from the germline V gene. There are 20 residues in the CDR3. With V trimmed by 3 bases and J by 0 bases, 14 bases remained unmatched. Primers for the PCR totalled 60 Vbeta and 13 Jbeta. TCRdb keeps only in-frame clones here, not all; method: immunoSEQ multiplex PCR. The sample gives around 180,000 clones, 87% of which show up once; 0.2% to 0.3% is in the top ten. Sequenced material: PBMCs. The gene calls are TRBV10-2 and TRBJ2-1; 10 positions agree with TRBD2. The clonotype was recovered from a girl under three years old in good health and CMV-seronegative. In DNA form, the CDR3 reads TGCGCCAGCAGTGACTCCCCAGGGGCTAGCGGGAGTATCTCCTACAATGAGCAGTTCTTC. Protein product: CASSDSPGASGSISYNEQFF.